The 21 T cell receptor beta chains listed next were all sequenced from one sample in a study of regulatory T cells in long-lasting Graves disease (dated by TCRdb to about 2021). The library was generated by multiplex PCR. The sequencer listed for this sample is Illumina HiSeq 4000. CDR3 regions were amplified by Arm-PCR with iRepertoire HTBI primers to construct TCR beta libraries. Using fastp trimming at Q25 and MiXCR clonotype assembly, TCRdb reanalyzed the public sequencing data and kept in-frame beta chains. Under each unique CDR3 protein, matching rows form one entry showing the most common genes and DNA. This sample lists 620,000 or so distinct CDR3 sequences; around 17% were detected once. The ten largest clones take up around a sixth of the sample. Reading the label with the study, this specimen's time point is: newly diagnosed GD, antithyroid drugs for less than 3 months. For both TCR sequencing and RNA sequencing, RNA was extracted from PBMCs using TRIzol.

These data are also associated with another study on T cells in Graves' hyperthyroidism and ophthalmopathy.

The material sequenced was peripheral blood mononuclear cells (PBMCs), taken at new diagnosis, from a patient treated with antithyroid drugs. The receptors come from a woman aged 25 to 45 with Graves disease. Donor details come from another sample of the same person, matched by shared clones.

This rearrangement joins TRBV19 to TRBJ1-1; a possible D gene is TRBD1 (5 bases). V was cut by 9 bases and J by 4 bases, with 12 bases left in between. This CDR3 comprises 12 residues. CDR1 and CDR2 (germline): LNHDA, SQIVND (reference sequence). DNA for the CDR3: TGTGCCAGCCAAGGACAAATCACTGAAGCTTTCTTT. This codes for CASQGQITEAFF.

This clonotype was observed a handful of times. V gene TRBV30 combines with J gene TRBJ2-7; 13 nucleotides line up with TRBD2. There are 16 residues in the CDR3. Looked up from germline, CDR1 is GTSNPN and CDR2 is SVGIG (reference sequence). V gave up 4 bases and J gave up 1 base; unmatched junction bases: 7. CDR3 protein: CAWNLGLAGQSYEQYF. The DNA of the CDR3 is TGTGCCTGGAACTTGGGACTAGCGGGACAATCCTACGAGCAGTACTTC.

The chain carries TRBV20-1 and TRBJ2-7, with a possible D match to TRBD2 (6 bases). V was trimmed by 1 base and J by 5 bases, leaving 21 bases between them. The CDR3 covers 16 residues. CDR1 is DFQATT, CDR2 SNEGSKA, per germline (reference sequence). The CDR3 protein is CSARVFRRDGMDEQYF. CDR3 nucleotide sequence: TGCAGTGCTAGAGTATTTCGGCGGGACGGTATGGACGAGCAGTACTTC.

The chain links TRBV19 to TRBJ2-1; TRBD1 aligns across 9 bases. The junction had 8 bases not matched to a gene; V was cut back by 5 bases and J by 9 bases. Germline V gene data show CDR1 as LNHDA and CDR2 as SQIVND (reference sequence). CDR3 length: 14 amino acids. The CDR3 loop reads CASSLWTGDGEQFF. In DNA, the CDR3 is TGTGCCAGTAGTTTATGGACAGGGGATGGTGAGCAGTTCTTC.

This chain links TRBV20-1 with TRBJ1-1, with no clear D. Trimming left V 3 bases short and J 4 bases short, with 12 bases between. The V gene's germline CDR1 is DFQATT and CDR2 SNEGSKA (reference sequence). The CDR3 loop spans 13 amino acids. CDR3 in DNA: TGCAGTGCTAGTTTACCGCAGATCACTGAAGCTTTCTTT. It encodes CSASLPQITEAFF.

This clonotype appeared many times. The chain recombines TRBV30 with TRBJ1-2; D is unclear. Germline V lookup: CDR1 GTSNPN, CDR2 SVGIG (reference sequence). V lost 1 base, J lost 8 bases, and 8 bases lay in between. This CDR3 comprises 11 residues. CDR3 protein: CAWSEGYGYTF. CDR3 nucleotide sequence: TGTGCCTGGAGTGAAGGTTACGGCTACACCTTC.

This clonotype was counted at least ten times. This chain joins TRBV25-1 and TRBJ2-3; 7 bases fit TRBD2. Germline assignment: CDR1 MGHDK and CDR2 SYGVNS. There are 16 residues in the CDR3. Trimming at V came to 2 bases and at J to 1 base, leaving 6 bases not matched to a gene. The CDR3: CASSEGASGRTDTQYF. Written as DNA, the CDR3 is TGTGCCAGCAGTGAAGGGGCTAGCGGACGCACAGATACGCAGTATTTT. Full variable domain (rest looked up from reference TRBV25-1 and TRBJ2-3): EADIYQTPRYLVIGTGKKITLECSQTMGHDKMYWYQQDPGMELHLIHYSYGVNSTEKGDLSSESTVSRIRTEHFPLTLESARPSHTSQYLCASSEGASGRTDTQYFGPGTRLTVL.

This clonotype was observed many times. The rearrangement links TRBV7-8 to TRBJ2-1, with D perhaps TRBD1 (5 bases). Germline V CDR1 and CDR2: SGHVS, FQNEAQ. The CDR3 has 14 amino acids. Trimming shortened V by 5 bases and J by 3 bases, and 11 bases separated the two germline ends. The chain's CDR3 is CASSVGALYNEQFF. The CDR3 DNA sequence: TGTGCCAGCAGCGTAGGGGCCCTCTACAATGAGCAGTTCTTC. Using reference TRBV7-8 and TRBJ2-1 for the parts outside the CDR3, the full variable domain is GAGVSQSPRYKVAKRGQDVALRCDPISGHVSLFWYQQALGQGPEFLTYFQNEAQLDKSGLPSDRFFAERPEGSVSTLKIQRTQQEDSAVYLCASSVGALYNEQFFGPGTRLTVL.

The chain combines TRBV5-5 with TRBJ1-5; a possible D gene is TRBD1 (6 bases). The CDR3 runs to 17 residues. V was trimmed by 1 base and J by 5 bases, leaving 19 bases between them. CDR1 is SGHKS and CDR2 is YYEKEE in the germline V gene (reference sequence). The CDR3 sequence is CASSLRQGRQGDQPQHF. CDR3 sequence (DNA): TGTGCCAGCAGCTTGCGGCAGGGGAGACAAGGGGATCAGCCCCAGCATTTT.

The sample holds many counts of this clonotype. The chain has TRBV15 and TRBJ1-2; D uncertain. The germline V gene has CDR1 LNHNV and CDR2 YYDKDF (reference sequence). Trimming cost V 9 bases and J 4 bases, with 15 bases left between them. CDR3 length: 13 residues. The CDR3 DNA reads as TGTGCCACGCGAAGCAAAGGACCCTATGGCTACACCTTC. It is translated as CATRSKGPYGYTF.

V is TRBV28 and J is TRBJ2-7; tentative D call: TRBD2 (5 bases). Germline values: CDR1 MDHEN, CDR2 SYDVKM. Trimming stripped 6 bases from V and 3 bases from J, with 12 bases between. The CDR3 totals 13 residues. CDR3 region: CASRPGTSYEQYF. The DNA for the CDR3 is TGTGCCAGCAGGCCTGGAACTAGCTACGAGCAGTACTTC.

This clonotype has ten or more counts. This chain links TRBV28 with TRBJ2-7; tentatively, D is TRBD1 (5 bases). Germline CDR1 and CDR2: MDHEN and SYDVKM. Trimming left V 5 bases short and J 5 bases short, with 13 bases between. This CDR3 has 13 amino acids. In DNA form, the CDR3 reads TGTGCCAGCAGTGGGCAGGGTTACCACGAGCAGTACTTC. This translates into CASSGQGYHEQYF.

The chain carries TRBV7-9 and TRBJ1-3; D unclear. The CDR3 runs 13 residues. The V gene's germline CDR1 is SEHNR and CDR2 FQNEAQ (reference sequence). V shed 5 bases and J shed 2 bases, with 7 bases lying between them. The DNA of the CDR3 is TGTGCCAGCAGCCCGGCCCCTGGAAACACCATATATTTT. It is translated as CASSPAPGNTIYF.

In its sample, this clonotype was seen many times. The chain is built from TRBV24-1 and TRBJ2-2; 9 bases agree with TRBD1. CDR3 size: 13 residues. Germline assignment: CDR1 KGHDR and CDR2 SFDVKD. The trim removed 10 bases at V and 4 bases at J, leaving 3 bases unmatched. CDR3 amino acids: CATRDRVTGELFF. The DNA for the CDR3 is TGTGCCACTAGGGACAGGGTCACCGGGGAGCTGTTTTTT.

The rearrangement links TRBV6-1 to TRBJ1-4; D not resolved. The CDR3 sequence is 12 residues long. CDR1 and CDR2 from the germline V gene are MNHNS and SASEGT. Trimming shortened V by 7 bases and J by 5 bases, and 8 bases separated the two germline ends. CDR3 protein: CASISPNEKLFF. CDR3 coding DNA: TGTGCCAGCATTTCCCCGAATGAAAAACTGTTTTTT.

The sample holds many counts of this clonotype. The chain has TRBV7-3 and TRBJ2-7; 15 bases map to TRBD2. V lost 5 bases and J lost 7; bases outside the gene matches: 3. The germline CDR1 and CDR2 sequences are SGHTA and FQGTGA. The CDR3 is 14 residues long. In DNA, the CDR3 is TGTGCCAGCAGCCAGGGACTAGCGGGAGGTGAGCAGTACTTC. Its protein product is CASSQGLAGGEQYF. Drawing the rest from reference TRBV7-3 and TRBJ2-7, the complete variable domain is GAGVSQTPSNKVTEKGKYVELRCDPISGHTALYWYRQSLGQGPEFLIYFQGTGAADDSGLPNDRFFAVRPEGSVSTLKIQRTERGDSAVYLCASSQGLAGGEQYFGPGTRLTVT.

This sequence joins TRBV20-1 and TRBJ2-3; 12 bases align to TRBD2. The CDR3 spans 19 residues. CDR1 is DFQATT, CDR2 SNEGSKA, per germline (reference sequence). J was trimmed by 1 base and V by 5 bases; bases with no gene match: 16. Written as DNA, the CDR3 is TGCAGTGCTTCCTTCTTCGCTAGCGGGGGGGCCGTAGGCACAGATACGCAGTATTTT. Translation: CSASFFASGGAVGTDTQYF.

The rearrangement links TRBV30 to TRBJ1-6; TRBD1 might be the D (5 bases). Trimming stripped 3 bases from V and 5 bases from J, with 20 bases between. CDR1 is GTSNPN and CDR2 is SVGIG in the germline V gene (reference sequence). This CDR3 comprises 17 residues. The CDR3 loop is CAWSPGTRYGNNSPLHF. CDR3 DNA sequence: TGTGCCTGGAGCCCCGGGACCCGGTACGGGAATAATTCACCCCTCCACTTT.

This clonotype was counted at least ten times. The gene calls are TRBV27 and TRBJ2-7; 7 positions match TRBD1. This CDR3 comprises 14 residues. Germline lookup yields CDR1 MNHEY and CDR2 SMNVEV (reference sequence). Trimming cost V 6 bases and J 1 base; bases outside gene matches: 6. The CDR3, as DNA: TGTGCCAGCAGACTACGGGACAGATCCTACGAGCAGTACTTC. Translation: CASRLRDRSYEQYF.

This clonotype was picked up a small number of times. As DNA, the CDR3 is TGTGCCTGGAGTGCACAGGTTAGAGGGGGTGGCTACACCTTC. Protein sequence: CAWSAQVRGGGYTF. The chain carries TRBV30 and TRBJ1-2; TRBD1 might be the D (6 bases). CDR1 is GTSNPN, CDR2 SVGIG, per germline (reference sequence). The CDR3 length is 14 residues. Trimming removed 1 base at V and 7 bases at J, with 16 bases between.

Many counts were recorded for this clonotype. The chain is built from TRBV7-9 and TRBJ2-1; unclear D gene. The CDR3 covers 13 residues. V lost 5 bases and J lost 5, with 10 bases in between. Looked up from germline, CDR1 is SEHNR and CDR2 is FQNEAQ (reference sequence). This CDR3 is CASSMLYNNEQFF. CDR3 DNA sequence: TGTGCCAGCAGCATGTTGTATAACAATGAGCAGTTCTTC. The whole variable domain, remainder taken from reference TRBV7-9 and TRBJ2-1, is DTGVSQNPRHKITKRGQNVTFRCDPISEHNRLYWYRQTLGQGPEFLTYFQNEAQLEKSRLLSDRFSAERPKGSFSTLEIQRTEQGDSAMYLCASSMLYNNEQFFGPGTRLTVL.